These T cell receptor beta chains were read from a single sample in a study of CD4 T cells in relation to SARS-CoV-2 and coronaviruses. Only in-frame clones appear in the TCRdb table, and some are missing; sequencing was by immunoSEQ multiplex PCR. The sample holds 20,000 to 25,000 clones; around 66% are singletons and the top ten take roughly 9.6%. Their cognate antigens are unknown. The sequenced material came from CD4+ T cells from PBMCs, cultured in vitro. The receptors derive from a human donor in good health. The CDR3 runs from the conserved cysteine through the conserved F or W. The order of the fields is D gene, J gene, clone size, V gene, CDR3 protein, CDR3 DNA. The D gene is left open where the match is weak. Not every row has a clone size; where given, it reads once, few, many or a size class.

TRBD1 | TRBJ2-2 | - | TRBV5-1 | CASSLTGQGVGELFF | TGCGCCAGCAGCTTGACGGGACAGGGGGTCGGGGAGCTGTTTTTT
TRBD1 | TRBJ1-6 | few | TRBV5-1 | CASSLSGQGRSPLHF | TGCGCCAGCAGCTTGTCAGGACAGGGTCGCTCACCCCTCCACTTT
TRBD1 | TRBJ1-2 | - | TRBV11-2 | CASSSLTSPSDRVYGYTF | TGTGCCAGCAGCTCCTTAACGTCCCCCTCGGACAGGGTTTATGGCTACACCTTC
TRBD1 | TRBJ1-2 | - | TRBV29-1 | CSVATGNYGYTF | TGCAGCGTCGCGACAGGGAACTATGGCTACACCTTC
TRBD2 | TRBJ2-1 | few | TRBV5-8 | CASSRLAGVGGNEQFF | TGTGCCAGCAGCCGACTAGCGGGAGTGGGGGGCAATGAGCAGTTCTTC
- | TRBJ2-5 | - | TRBV5-6 | CASSLGAILQETQYF | TGTGCCAGCAGCTTGGGAGCCATCCTGCAAGAGACCCAGTACTTC
- | TRBJ2-1 | few | TRBV24-1 | CATSDSAAVTSYNEQFF | TGTGCCACCAGTGACTCCGCCGCGGTAACCTCCTACAATGAGCAGTTCTTC
- | TRBJ1-5 | few | TRBV10-2 | CASSERLNSNQPQHF | TGCGCCAGCAGTGAGCGACTAAATAGCAATCAGCCCCAGCATTTT
TRBD1 | TRBJ2-7 | - | TRBV18 | CASSPSRTGRSYEQYF | TGTGCCAGCTCACCGAGCCGGACAGGGCGTTCCTACGAGCAGTACTTC
- | TRBJ2-3 | - | TRBV5-4 | CASSLGGDTQYF | TGTGCCAGCAGTTTGGGGGGTGATACGCAGTATTTT
- | TRBJ2-1 | few | TRBV4-2 | CASSLDRNNEQFF | TGTGCCAGCAGTCTGGACAGAAACAATGAGCAGTTCTTC
- | TRBJ2-1 | - | TRBV7-2 | CASSLFNEQFF | TGTGCCAGCAGCTTATTCAATGAGCAGTTCTTC
- | TRBJ1-1 | few | TRBV5-4 | CASSSTVYAEAFF | TGTGCCAGCAGCTCGACAGTTTACGCTGAAGCTTTCTTT
TRBD1 | TRBJ2-5 | - | TRBV27 | CASTTGVMETQYF | TGTGCCAGCACTACAGGGGTTATGGAGACCCAGTACTTC
- | TRBJ2-5 | few | TRBV7-9 | CASSLERRAQYF | TGTGCCAGCAGCTTAGAACGCCGAGCCCAGTACTTC
TRBD2 | TRBJ2-7 | few | TRBV7-2 | CASSPTSGAYEQYF | TGTGCCAGCAGCCCCACTAGCGGGGCCTACGAGCAGTACTTC
- | TRBJ2-3 | - | TRBV30 | CAWSVLGARDTQYF | TGTGCCTGGAGTGTACTGGGGGCGCGGGATACGCAGTATTTT
TRBD2 | TRBJ2-7 | - | TRBV6-1 | CASSEASRGGQYF | TGTGCCAGCAGTGAAGCATCTCGGGGGGGGCAGTACTTC
- | TRBJ2-7 | - | TRBV5-1 | CASSTHPEEEQYF | TGCGCCAGCAGCACTCACCCCGAGGAAGAGCAGTACTTC
- | TRBJ2-7 | - | TRBV6-5 | CASSLAGTGAYEQYF | TGTGCCAGCAGTTTAGCCGGGACTGGAGCCTACGAGCAGTACTTC
- | TRBJ1-1 | - | TRBV7-9 | CASSSGAFSNTEAFF | TGTGCCAGCAGCTCCGGGGCCTTTTCCAACACTGAAGCTTTCTTT
- | TRBJ2-2 | - | TRBV9 | CASSVAGGAGTGELFF | TGTGCCAGCAGCGTAGCCGGGGGCGCGGGCACCGGGGAGCTGTTTTTT
- | TRBJ2-1 | - | TRBV5-4 | CASSLGQGSYNEQFF | TGTGCCAGCAGCTTGGGGCAGGGATCCTACAATGAGCAGTTCTTC
- | TRBJ2-1 | - | TRBV6-5 | CASSLSSGIGNEQFF | TGTGCCAGCAGCCTATCCTCAGGGATCGGGAATGAGCAGTTCTTC
TRBD2 | TRBJ2-2 | - | TRBV5-4 | CASSLGGGGELFF | TGTGCCAGCAGCTTGGGCGGGGGCGGGGAGCTGTTTTTT
- | TRBJ2-7 | - | TRBV7-3 | CASSFGQFFSYEQYF | TGTGCCAGCAGCTTCGGACAGTTCTTTTCCTACGAGCAGTACTTC
- | TRBJ2-1 | once | TRBV11-2 | CASSSRGGKILDEQFF | TGTGCCAGCAGCTCCAGGGGGGGAAAAATCCTTGATGAGCAGTTCTTC
TRBD2 | TRBJ2-1 | - | TRBV11-2 | CASSPLRGGNYNEQFF | TGTGCCAGCAGCCCTTTGCGGGGGGGCAATTACAATGAGCAGTTCTTC
- | TRBJ1-2 | few | TRBV28 | CASSLQNYGYTF | TGTGCCAGCAGTTTACAAAACTATGGCTACACCTTC
- | TRBJ1-2 | - | TRBV19 | CASTLHGGNLGNYGYTF | TGTGCCAGTACCTTGCATGGGGGAAACCTTGGAAACTATGGCTACACCTTC